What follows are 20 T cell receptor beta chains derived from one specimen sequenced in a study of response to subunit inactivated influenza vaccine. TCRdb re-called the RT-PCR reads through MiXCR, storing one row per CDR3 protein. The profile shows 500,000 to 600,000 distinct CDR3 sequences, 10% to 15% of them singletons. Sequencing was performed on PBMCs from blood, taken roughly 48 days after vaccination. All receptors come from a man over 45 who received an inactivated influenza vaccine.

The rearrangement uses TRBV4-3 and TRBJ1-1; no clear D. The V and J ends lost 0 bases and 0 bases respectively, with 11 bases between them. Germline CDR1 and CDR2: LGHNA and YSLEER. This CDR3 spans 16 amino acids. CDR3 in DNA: TGCGCCAGCAGCCAAGATCCGACGGGTCTGAACACTGAAGCTTTCTTT. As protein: CASSQDPTGLNTEAFF.

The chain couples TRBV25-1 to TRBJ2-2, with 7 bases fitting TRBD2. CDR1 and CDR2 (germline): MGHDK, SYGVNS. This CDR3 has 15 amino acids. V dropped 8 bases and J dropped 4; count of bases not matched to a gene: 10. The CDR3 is CASSPPGRGTGELFF. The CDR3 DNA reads TGTGCCAGCTCTCCCCCAGGGAGGGGCACCGGGGAGCTGTTTTTT. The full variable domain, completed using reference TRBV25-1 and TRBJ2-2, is EADIYQTPRYLVIGTGKKITLECSQTMGHDKMYWYQQDPGMELHLIHYSYGVNSTEKGDLSSESTVSRIRTEHFPLTLESARPSHTSQYLCASSPPGRGTGELFFGEGSRLTVL.

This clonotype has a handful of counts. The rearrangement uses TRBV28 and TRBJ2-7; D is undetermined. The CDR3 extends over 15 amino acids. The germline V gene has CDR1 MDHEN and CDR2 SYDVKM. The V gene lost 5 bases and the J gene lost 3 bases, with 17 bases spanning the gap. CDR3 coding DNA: TGTGCCAGCAGTCCCTGGCGAGGCCCCAGCTACGAGCAGTACTTC. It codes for CASSPWRGPSYEQYF. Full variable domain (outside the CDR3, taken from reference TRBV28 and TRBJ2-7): DVKVTQSSRYLVKRTGEKVFLECVQDMDHENMFWYRQDPGLGLRLIYFSYDVKMKEKGDIPEGYSVSREKKERFSLILESASTNQTSMYLCASSPWRGPSYEQYFGPGTRLTVT.

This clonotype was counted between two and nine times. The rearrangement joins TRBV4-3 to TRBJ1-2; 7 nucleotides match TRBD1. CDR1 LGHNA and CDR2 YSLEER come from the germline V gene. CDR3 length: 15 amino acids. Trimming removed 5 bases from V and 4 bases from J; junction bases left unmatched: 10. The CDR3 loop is CASSAGSGTAYGYTF. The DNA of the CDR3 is TGCGCCAGCAGCGCCGGGTCCGGGACAGCCTATGGCTACACCTTC.

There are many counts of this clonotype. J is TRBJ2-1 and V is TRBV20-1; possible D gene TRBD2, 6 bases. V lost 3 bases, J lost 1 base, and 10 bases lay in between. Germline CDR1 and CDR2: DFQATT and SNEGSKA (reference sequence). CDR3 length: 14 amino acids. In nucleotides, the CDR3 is TGCAGTGCTAGCCGTAGCGGTTCCTACAATGAGCAGTTCTTC. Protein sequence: CSASRSGSYNEQFF.

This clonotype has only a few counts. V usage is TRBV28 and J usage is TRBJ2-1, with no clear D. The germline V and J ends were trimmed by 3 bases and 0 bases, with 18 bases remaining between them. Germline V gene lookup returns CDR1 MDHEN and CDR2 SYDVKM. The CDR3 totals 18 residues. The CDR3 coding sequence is TGTGCCAGCAGTTTCAGCGACGGCCTACGCAGCTCCTACAATGAGCAGTTCTTC. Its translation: CASSFSDGLRSSYNEQFF.

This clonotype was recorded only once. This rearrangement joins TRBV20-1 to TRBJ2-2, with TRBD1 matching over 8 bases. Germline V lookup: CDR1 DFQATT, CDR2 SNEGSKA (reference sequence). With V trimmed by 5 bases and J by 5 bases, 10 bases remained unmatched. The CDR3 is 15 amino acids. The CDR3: CSAFQGALSTGELFF. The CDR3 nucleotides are TGCAGTGCTTTTCAGGGGGCGCTGAGTACCGGGGAGCTGTTTTTT.

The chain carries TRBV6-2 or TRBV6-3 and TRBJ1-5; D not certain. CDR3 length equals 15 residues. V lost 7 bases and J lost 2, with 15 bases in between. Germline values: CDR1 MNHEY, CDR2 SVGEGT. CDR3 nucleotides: TGTGCCAGCACATGGGGAGGAATGCGCAATCAGCCCCAGCATTTT. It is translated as CASTWGGMRNQPQHF.

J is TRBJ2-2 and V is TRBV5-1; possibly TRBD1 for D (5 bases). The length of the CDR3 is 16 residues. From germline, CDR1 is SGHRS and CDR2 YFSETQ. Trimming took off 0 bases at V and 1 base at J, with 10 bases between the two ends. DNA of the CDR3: TGCGCCAGCAGCTTGGAAGGGGTCAGGAACACCGGGGAGCTGTTTTTT. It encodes CASSLEGVRNTGELFF. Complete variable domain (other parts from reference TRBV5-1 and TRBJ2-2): KAGVTQTPRYLIKTRGQQVTLSCSPISGHRSVSWYQQTPGQGLQFLFEYFSETQRNKGNFPGRFSGRQFSNSRSEMNVSTLELGDSALYLCASSLEGVRNTGELFFGEGSRLTVL.

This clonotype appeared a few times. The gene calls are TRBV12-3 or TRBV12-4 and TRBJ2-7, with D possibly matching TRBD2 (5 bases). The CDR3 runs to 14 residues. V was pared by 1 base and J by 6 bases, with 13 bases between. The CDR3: CASSLDGLSGEQYF. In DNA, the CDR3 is TGTGCCAGCAGTTTAGACGGACTTAGTGGCGAGCAGTACTTC.

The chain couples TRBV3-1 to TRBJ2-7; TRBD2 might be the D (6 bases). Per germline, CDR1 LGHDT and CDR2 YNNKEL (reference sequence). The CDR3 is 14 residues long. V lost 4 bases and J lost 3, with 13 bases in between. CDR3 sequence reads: CASSRNSGDYEQYF. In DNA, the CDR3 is TGTGCCAGCAGCCGGAATAGCGGAGACTACGAGCAGTACTTC.

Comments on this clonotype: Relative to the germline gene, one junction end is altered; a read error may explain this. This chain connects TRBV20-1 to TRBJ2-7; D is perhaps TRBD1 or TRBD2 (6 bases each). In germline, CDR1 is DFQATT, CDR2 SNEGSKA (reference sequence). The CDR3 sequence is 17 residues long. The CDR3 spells CCARERRRAGASYEQYF. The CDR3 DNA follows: TGCTGTGCTAGAGAGCGCAGGAGGGCAGGGGCTTCCTACGAGCAGTACTTC.

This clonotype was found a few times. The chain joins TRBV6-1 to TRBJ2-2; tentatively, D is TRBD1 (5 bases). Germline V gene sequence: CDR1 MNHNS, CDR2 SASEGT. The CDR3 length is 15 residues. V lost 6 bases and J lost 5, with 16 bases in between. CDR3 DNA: TGTGCCAGCAGCAGAACAGGAGTACCGACCGGGGAGCTGTTTTTT. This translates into CASSRTGVPTGELFF.

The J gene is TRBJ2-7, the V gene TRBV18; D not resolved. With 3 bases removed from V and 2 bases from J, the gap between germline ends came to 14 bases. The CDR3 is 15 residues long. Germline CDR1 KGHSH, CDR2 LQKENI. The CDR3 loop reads CASSPDWSSPYEQYF. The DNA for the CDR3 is TGTGCCAGCTCACCGGATTGGAGCTCCCCCTACGAGCAGTACTTC.

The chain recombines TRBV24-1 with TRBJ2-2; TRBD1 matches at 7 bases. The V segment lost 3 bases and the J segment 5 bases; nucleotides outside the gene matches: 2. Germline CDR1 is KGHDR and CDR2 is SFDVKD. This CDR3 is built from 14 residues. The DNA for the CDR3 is TGTGCCACCAGTGATAAGGGGGCGACCGGGGAGCTGTTTTTT. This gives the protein CATSDKGATGELFF.

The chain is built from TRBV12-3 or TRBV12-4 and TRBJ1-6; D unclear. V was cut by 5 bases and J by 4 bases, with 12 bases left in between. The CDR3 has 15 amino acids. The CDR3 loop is CASSRGRSYNSPLHF. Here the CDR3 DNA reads TGTGCCAGCAGTCGCGGTCGGTCTTATAATTCACCCCTCCACTTT.

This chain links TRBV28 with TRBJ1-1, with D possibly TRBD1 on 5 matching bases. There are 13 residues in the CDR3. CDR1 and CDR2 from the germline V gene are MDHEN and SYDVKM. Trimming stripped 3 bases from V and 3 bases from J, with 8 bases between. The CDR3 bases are TGTGCCAGCAGTTTTATGGGACACACTGAAGCTTTCTTT. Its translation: CASSFMGHTEAFF.

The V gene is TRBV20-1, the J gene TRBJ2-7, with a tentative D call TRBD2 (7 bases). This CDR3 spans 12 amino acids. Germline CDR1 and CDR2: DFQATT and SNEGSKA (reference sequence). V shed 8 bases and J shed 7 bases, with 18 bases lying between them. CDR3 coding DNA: TGCAGTTCCTACCGGGGGGCGTCGGAGCAGTACTTC. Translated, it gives CSSYRGASEQYF.

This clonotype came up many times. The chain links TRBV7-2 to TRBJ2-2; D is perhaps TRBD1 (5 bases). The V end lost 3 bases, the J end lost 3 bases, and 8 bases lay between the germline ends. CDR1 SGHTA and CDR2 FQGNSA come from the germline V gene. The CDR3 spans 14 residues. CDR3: CASSFQGDTGELFF. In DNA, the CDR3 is TGTGCCAGCAGCTTTCAAGGGGACACCGGGGAGCTGTTTTTT.

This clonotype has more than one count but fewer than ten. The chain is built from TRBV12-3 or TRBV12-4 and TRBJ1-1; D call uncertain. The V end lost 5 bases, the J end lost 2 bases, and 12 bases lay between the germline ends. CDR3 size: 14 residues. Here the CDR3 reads CASSPWWRNTEAFF. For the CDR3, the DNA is TGTGCCAGCAGTCCCTGGTGGAGAAACACTGAAGCTTTCTTT.